These T cell receptor beta chains were read from a single sample in a study of response to subunit inactivated influenza vaccine. From the RT-PCR reads, TCRdb called clonotypes with MiXCR, one entry per CDR3 protein. This table holds approximately 500,000 distinct CDR3 sequences, 10% to 15% found once. This sample comprised PBMCs from blood, obtained about 40 days after vaccination. Receptor source: a man aged 45-60 years who received an inactivated influenza vaccine. CDR3s include the opening cysteine and the closing phenylalanine or tryptophan. Each record gives: V gene, J gene, D gene, clone size, CDR3 DNA, CDR3 protein. The D gene is left open where the match is weak. Clone size is not always given. Where it is, it says once, few, many or a class for expanded clones.

TRBV2	TRBJ2-2	TRBD2	many	TGTGCCAGCAGTGGGGAGGGCCCGGGGGAGCTGTTTTTT	CASSGEGPGELFF
TRBV3-1	TRBJ2-3	NA	NA	TGTGCCAGCAGCCAAGGCGGTCAACATCGCACAGATACGCAGTATTTT	CASSQGGQHRTDTQYF
TRBV6-2/TRBV6-3	TRBJ2-7	NA	few	TGTGCCAGCAGCAAAGGGTCCCCCTACGAGCAGTACTTC	CASSKGSPYEQYF
TRBV7-3	TRBJ2-2	NA	many	TGTGCCAGCAGAGCCACAGGGCTGGACACCGGGGAGCTGTTTTTT	CASRATGLDTGELFF
TRBV7-2	TRBJ2-7	NA	few	TGTGCCAGCAGCGTGGACCCGGGCCCCGGCTCCTACGAGCAGTACTTC	CASSVDPGPGSYEQYF
TRBV7-2	TRBJ2-1	TRBD2	NA	TGTGCCAGCAGCTTACAAGCGGGAGGAGGTTTAGAGCAGTTCTTC	CASSLQAGGGLEQFF
TRBV5-6	TRBJ2-2	TRBD1	NA	TGTGCCAGCAGCTCCCTGACAGGGGGCGACACCGGGGAGCTGTTTTTT	CASSSLTGGDTGELFF
TRBV20-1	TRBJ2-1	NA	few	TGCAGTGCTAGAGATTGGGCTAGCGTCTACAATGAGCAGTTCTTC	CSARDWASVYNEQFF
TRBV20-1	TRBJ2-1	TRBD2	few	TGCAGTGCACCGGGACTAGGGTGGCCGTTCTTC	CSAPGLGWPFF
TRBV5-1	TRBJ1-1	TRBD1	NA	TGCGCCAGCAGCTTGGTCCAGGGGGACTGGGCTTTCTTT	CASSLVQGDWAFF